The rows below give T cell receptor beta chains drawn from one sample of a study of OX40 agonist ivuxolimab in advanced cancers. Repertoires were generated with immunoSEQ multiplex PCR, while TCRdb's copy carries only in-frame clones and drops some. The sample lists some 20,000 clones; around 87% were seen once. The sample was CD4+ or CD8+ T cells sorted from blood, taken in a trial of the OX40 agonist ivuxolimab. All receptors derive from an adult with an advanced solid tumor such as melanoma, head and neck, liver or kidney cancer. The CDR3 runs from the conserved cysteine through the conserved F or W. Fields, in order: J gene, V gene, clone size, D gene, CDR3 protein, CDR3 DNA. D genes are given only for firm matches. The listing skips clone size in some rows; elsewhere it reads once, few, many or a size class.

J: TRBJ2-7
V: TRBV10-3
size: -
D: TRBD1
CDR3: CAIRRAGQGFYEQYF
DNA: TGTGCCATCAGGAGGGCGGGACAGGGATTTTACGAGCAGTACTTC

J: TRBJ2-5
V: TRBV27
size: -
D: -
CDR3: CASSPTGLGQETQYF
DNA: TGTGCCAGCAGTCCTACAGGGTTGGGGCAAGAGACCCAGTACTTC

J: TRBJ1-2
V: TRBV9
size: -
D: -
CDR3: CASFGPYGYTF
DNA: TGTGCCAGCTTCGGACCGTATGGCTACACCTTC

J: TRBJ2-1
V: TRBV9
size: -
D: -
CDR3: CASSVGTSIHEQFF
DNA: TGTGCCAGCAGCGTGGGCACTAGTATACATGAGCAGTTCTTC

J: TRBJ1-1
V: TRBV19
size: -
D: -
CDR3: CASGPLEAFF
DNA: TGTGCGTCAGGACCCTTAGAAGCTTTCTTT

J: TRBJ1-1
V: TRBV5-8
size: -
D: -
CDR3: CASSLARATEAFF
DNA: TGTGCCAGCAGCTTGGCCAGGGCCACTGAAGCTTTCTTT

J: TRBJ1-1
V: TRBV9
size: -
D: -
CDR3: CASSPSGAEAFF
DNA: TGTGCCAGCAGCCCCTCCGGAGCTGAAGCTTTCTTT

J: TRBJ2-1
V: TRBV6-5
size: -
D: -
CDR3: CASSYSNRMQFF
DNA: TGTGCCAGCAGTTACTCGAACAGAATGCAGTTCTTC

J: TRBJ1-5
V: TRBV5-4
size: -
D: -
CDR3: CASSYMGGDQPQHF
DNA: TGTGCCAGCAGCTATATGGGGGGGGATCAGCCCCAGCATTTT

J: TRBJ2-7
V: TRBV2
size: -
D: -
CDR3: CASSEEDGYEQYF
DNA: TGTGCCAGCAGTGAAGAGGACGGCTACGAGCAGTACTTC

J: TRBJ1-2
V: TRBV19
size: -
D: -
CDR3: CASSWALSRYGYTF
DNA: TGTGCCAGTAGTTGGGCTCTTAGCCGCTATGGCTACACCTTC

J: TRBJ2-2
V: TRBV7-3
size: -
D: -
CDR3: CASSLMGDAGELFF
DNA: TGTGCCAGCAGCTTAATGGGGGACGCCGGGGAGCTGTTTTTT

J: TRBJ1-2
V: TRBV10-1
size: -
D: TRBD1
CDR3: CASRGNRGRNYGYTF
DNA: TGCGCCAGCAGGGGAAACAGGGGTCGAAACTATGGCTACACCTTC

J: TRBJ1-4
V: TRBV7-9
size: -
D: -
CDR3: CASSLTPTNEKLFF
DNA: TGTGCCAGCAGCTTAACCCCAACTAATGAAAAACTGTTTTTT

J: TRBJ2-5
V: TRBV19
size: -
D: -
CDR3: CASSERRDQVAQYF
DNA: TGTGCCAGTAGTGAGAGGCGTGACCAGGTGGCCCAGTACTTC

J: TRBJ1-4
V: TRBV5-1
size: -
D: TRBD1
CDR3: CASSLATGLEKLFF
DNA: TGCGCCAGCAGCTTGGCGACAGGGTTGGAAAAACTGTTTTTT

J: TRBJ2-7
V: TRBV7-9
size: -
D: -
CDR3: CASSLREGTGREQYF
DNA: TGTGCCAGCAGCTTACGGGAGGGGACAGGGCGCGAGCAGTACTTC

J: TRBJ2-3
V: TRBV5-1
size: once
D: -
CDR3: CASSQGWSPSTDTQYF
DNA: TGCGCCAGCAGCCAGGGTTGGAGCCCAAGCACAGATACGCAGTATTTT